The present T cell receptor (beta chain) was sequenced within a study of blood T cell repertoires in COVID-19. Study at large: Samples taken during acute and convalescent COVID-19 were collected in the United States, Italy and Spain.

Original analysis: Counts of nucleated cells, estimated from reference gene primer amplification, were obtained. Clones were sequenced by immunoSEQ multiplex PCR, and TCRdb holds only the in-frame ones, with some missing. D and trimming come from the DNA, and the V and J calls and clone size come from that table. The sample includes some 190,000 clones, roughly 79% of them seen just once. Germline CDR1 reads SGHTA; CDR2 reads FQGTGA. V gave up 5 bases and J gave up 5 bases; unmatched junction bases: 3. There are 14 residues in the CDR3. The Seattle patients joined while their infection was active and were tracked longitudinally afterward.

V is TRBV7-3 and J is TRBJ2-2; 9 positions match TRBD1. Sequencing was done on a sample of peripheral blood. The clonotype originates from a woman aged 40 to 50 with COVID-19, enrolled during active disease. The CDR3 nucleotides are TGTGCCAGCAGCCGGACAGGGGTGACCGGGGAGCTGTTTTTT. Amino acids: CASSRTGVTGELFF.